A selection of T cell receptor beta chains follows, all from one sample in a study of OX40 agonist ivuxolimab in advanced cancers. Profiling relied on immunoSEQ multiplex PCR, and the TCRdb table lists in-frame clones only, not all of them. The profile shows about 62,000 clones, roughly 92% of them singletons. Sequences were derived from CD4+ or CD8+ T cells sorted from blood, sampled in a trial of the OX40 agonist ivuxolimab. These receptors were taken from an adult with an advanced solid tumor such as melanoma, head and neck, liver or kidney cancer. Each CDR3 is given with its conserved first and last residue. A D gene is named only where the DNA matches it firmly. Only part of the rows carry a size: once, few, many, or a class if the clone is expanded.

J gene: TRBJ2-2
clone size: many
D gene: .
V gene: TRBV19
CDR3 DNA: TGTGCCAGTACGCAGGGGATGTGGCACACCGGGGAGCTGTTTTTT
CDR3 protein: CASTQGMWHTGELFF

J gene: TRBJ1-1
clone size: .
D gene: .
V gene: TRBV2
CDR3 DNA: TGTGCCAGCAGCCCGGACAGTATGAACACTGAAGCTTTCTTT
CDR3 protein: CASSPDSMNTEAFF

J gene: TRBJ2-1
clone size: .
D gene: .
V gene: TRBV6-1
CDR3 DNA: TGTGCCAGCAGTGAAACGGACTTTACCTACAATGAGCAGTTCTTC
CDR3 protein: CASSETDFTYNEQFF

J gene: TRBJ2-7
clone size: .
D gene: .
V gene: TRBV6-5
CDR3 DNA: TGTGCCAGCAGTTGGGACAAAACCTACGAGCAGTACTTC
CDR3 protein: CASSWDKTYEQYF

J gene: TRBJ1-2
clone size: .
D gene: .
V gene: TRBV7-9
CDR3 DNA: TGTGCCAGCAGCTTAGCGTCCCTGAAGTCAGAAGGCTACACCTTC
CDR3 protein: CASSLASLKSEGYTF

J gene: TRBJ2-1
clone size: .
D gene: .
V gene: TRBV7-3
CDR3 DNA: TGTGCCAGCAGCCCCCCGGGGTGGCATGAGCAGTTCTTC
CDR3 protein: CASSPPGWHEQFF

J gene: TRBJ2-7
clone size: once
D gene: .
V gene: TRBV14
CDR3 DNA: TGTGCCAGCAGCCAAGAATTGGGACTGACTTACGAGCAGTACTTC
CDR3 protein: CASSQELGLTYEQYF

J gene: TRBJ1-5
clone size: .
D gene: .
V gene: TRBV4-1
CDR3 DNA: TGCGCCAGCAGCCAAGAGGCAATCAGCCCCCAGCATTTT
CDR3 protein: CASSQEAISPQHF

J gene: TRBJ2-3
clone size: .
D gene: TRBD1
V gene: TRBV11-1
CDR3 DNA: TGTGCCAGCAGCTTAGCGTCCGGGACAGGGGGCCACCGCCCAGATACGCAGTATTTT
CDR3 protein: CASSLASGTGGHRPDTQYF

J gene: TRBJ2-1
clone size: .
D gene: TRBD2
V gene: TRBV15
CDR3 DNA: TGTGCCACCAGCAGAGATCGGGCTAGCGGCTCCTACAATGAGCAGTTCTTC
CDR3 protein: CATSRDRASGSYNEQFF

J gene: TRBJ1-2
clone size: once
D gene: TRBD1
V gene: TRBV6-7
CDR3 DNA: TGTGCCAGCAGTTACCAGGACAGGGGTAGAGGCTATGGCTACACCTTC
CDR3 protein: CASSYQDRGRGYGYTF

J gene: TRBJ2-1
clone size: once
D gene: .
V gene: TRBV30
CDR3 DNA: TGTGCCTGGAGTGTAATGTACAATGAGCAGTTCTTC
CDR3 protein: CAWSVMYNEQFF

J gene: TRBJ1-1
clone size: .
D gene: .
V gene: TRBV25-1
CDR3 DNA: TGTGCCAGCAGTGAAATGAGGGAGGGGAACACTGAAGCTTTCTTT
CDR3 protein: CASSEMREGNTEAFF

J gene: TRBJ2-7
clone size: .
D gene: TRBD2
V gene: TRBV15
CDR3 DNA: TGTGCCACCAGCAGAGTACTAGCGGGGTACCAGGCCCACGAGCAGTACTTC
CDR3 protein: CATSRVLAGYQAHEQYF

J gene: TRBJ1-1
clone size: .
D gene: .
V gene: TRBV7-9
CDR3 DNA: TGTGCCAGCAGCTTGAGAAGCATGAACACTGAAGCTTTCTTT
CDR3 protein: CASSLRSMNTEAFF

J gene: TRBJ2-7
clone size: .
D gene: .
V gene: TRBV4-1
CDR3 DNA: TGCGCCAGCAGCCAAGAGGTATCGACTTTTCGGACCTACGAGCAGTACTTC
CDR3 protein: CASSQEVSTFRTYEQYF

J gene: TRBJ1-5
clone size: once
D gene: .
V gene: TRBV2
CDR3 DNA: TGTGCCAGCAGTGAAAGAGCCTCCAGCAATCAGCCCCAGCATTTT
CDR3 protein: CASSERASSNQPQHF

J gene: TRBJ2-5
clone size: .
D gene: .
V gene: TRBV5-1
CDR3 DNA: TGCGCCAGCAGCTTCCCCAACCAAGAGACCCAGTACTTC
CDR3 protein: CASSFPNQETQYF

J gene: TRBJ1-1
clone size: .
D gene: .
V gene: TRBV2
CDR3 DNA: TGTGCCAGCAGTGAGGGCTACACTGAAGCTTTCTTT
CDR3 protein: CASSEGYTEAFF

J gene: TRBJ1-1
clone size: few
D gene: TRBD1
V gene: TRBV4-1
CDR3 DNA: TGCGCCAGCCGAATCCAGGGGGAGACCACTGAAGCTTTCTTT
CDR3 protein: CASRIQGETTEAFF

J gene: TRBJ2-7
clone size: .
D gene: TRBD1
V gene: TRBV19
CDR3 DNA: TGTGCCAGTAGTTGGACAGGGATATCGTACGAGCAGTACTTC
CDR3 protein: CASSWTGISYEQYF

J gene: TRBJ2-2
clone size: medium-sized
D gene: TRBD1
V gene: TRBV29-1
CDR3 DNA: TGCAGCGTTGAAGGGGGACAGGGGGCTGTCGGGGAGCTGTTTTTT
CDR3 protein: CSVEGGQGAVGELFF

J gene: TRBJ1-1
clone size: few
D gene: .
V gene: TRBV4-1
CDR3 DNA: TGCGCCAGCAGCCAAGATTTGAGTGAAGCTTTCTTT
CDR3 protein: CASSQDLSEAFF

J gene: TRBJ1-2
clone size: .
D gene: .
V gene: TRBV7-2
CDR3 DNA: TGTGCCAGCAGCGAGAGGGTGGGAGGCTACACCTTC
CDR3 protein: CASSERVGGYTF

J gene: TRBJ2-7
clone size: .
D gene: TRBD1
V gene: TRBV4-1
CDR3 DNA: TGCGCCAGCAGCCAATGGGACAGGTCTTTCGAGCAGTACTTC
CDR3 protein: CASSQWDRSFEQYF

J gene: TRBJ2-1
clone size: .
D gene: TRBD1
V gene: TRBV4-1
CDR3 DNA: TGCGCCAGCAGCCAAGTGACAGGGATTCGCAATGAGCAGTTCTTC
CDR3 protein: CASSQVTGIRNEQFF

J gene: TRBJ1-1
clone size: .
D gene: .
V gene: TRBV6-6
CDR3 DNA: TGTGCCAGCAGTTACGAAGGGGGCACTGAAGCTTTCTTT
CDR3 protein: CASSYEGGTEAFF

J gene: TRBJ2-1
clone size: .
D gene: .
V gene: TRBV5-4
CDR3 DNA: TGTGCCAGCAGCTTGTCGGGGGGCCCCTACAATGAGCAGTTCTTC
CDR3 protein: CASSLSGGPYNEQFF

J gene: TRBJ1-5
clone size: .
D gene: TRBD1
V gene: TRBV10-3
CDR3 DNA: TGTGCCATCAGTGACCCCGGGACAGGGTTTAGCAATCAGCCCCAGCATTTT
CDR3 protein: CAISDPGTGFSNQPQHF

J gene: TRBJ1-2
clone size: .
D gene: .
V gene: TRBV19
CDR3 DNA: TGTGCCAGTAGTACTGCGGGGAGTCACTATGGCTACACCTTC
CDR3 protein: CASSTAGSHYGYTF

J gene: TRBJ1-5
clone size: .
D gene: .
V gene: TRBV6-5
CDR3 DNA: TGTGCCAGCAGTTACGGGTCCAATCAGCCCCAGCATTTT
CDR3 protein: CASSYGSNQPQHF

J gene: TRBJ1-1
clone size: .
D gene: TRBD1
V gene: TRBV4-1
CDR3 DNA: TGCGCCAGCAGCCAGACACAGGGGGCGCCCACTGAAGCTTTCTTT
CDR3 protein: CASSQTQGAPTEAFF

J gene: TRBJ2-2
clone size: .
D gene: TRBD2
V gene: TRBV28
CDR3 DNA: TGTGCCAGCAGTATTAGCGGGAGGGCGCCCACCGGGGAGCTGTTTTTT
CDR3 protein: CASSISGRAPTGELFF

J gene: TRBJ1-5
clone size: .
D gene: .
V gene: TRBV4-1
CDR3 DNA: TGCGCCAGCAGCACCCGGCCATCCGGGGGTTTGGATCAGCCCCAGCATTTT
CDR3 protein: CASSTRPSGGLDQPQHF

J gene: TRBJ2-2
clone size: .
D gene: .
V gene: TRBV4-1
CDR3 DNA: TGCGCCAGCAGCCAAGATTCAGGGCCCCCCGGGGAGCTGTTTTTT
CDR3 protein: CASSQDSGPPGELFF

J gene: TRBJ2-7
clone size: .
D gene: TRBD1
V gene: TRBV19
CDR3 DNA: TGTGCCAGTAGTCAATGGGACAGTTACGAGCAGTACTTC
CDR3 protein: CASSQWDSYEQYF

J gene: TRBJ2-5
clone size: .
D gene: .
V gene: TRBV5-6
CDR3 DNA: TGTGCCAGCAGCTTGGTTATCCCAGAGACCCAGTACTTC
CDR3 protein: CASSLVIPETQYF

J gene: TRBJ2-2
clone size: .
D gene: TRBD1
V gene: TRBV29-1
CDR3 DNA: TGCAGCGTTGGCCCTACAGGGGCCGGGGAGCTGTTTTTT
CDR3 protein: CSVGPTGAGELFF

J gene: TRBJ2-5
clone size: .
D gene: .
V gene: TRBV7-9
CDR3 DNA: TGTGCCAGCAGCTTTTGGGGGCAGGAGACCCAGTACTTC
CDR3 protein: CASSFWGQETQYF

J gene: TRBJ1-4
clone size: once
D gene: .
V gene: TRBV7-9
CDR3 DNA: TGTGCCAGCAGCGATGGACGCGAGGGGTTGTCTGAAAAACTGTTTTTT
CDR3 protein: CASSDGREGLSEKLFF

J gene: TRBJ1-4
clone size: .
D gene: TRBD1
V gene: TRBV15
CDR3 DNA: TGTGCCACCGGACGACAGGGTGCACTTGAAAAACTGTTTTTT
CDR3 protein: CATGRQGALEKLFF

J gene: TRBJ1-1
clone size: .
D gene: .
V gene: TRBV6-6
CDR3 DNA: TGTGCCAGCTTTTGGCGGGGACCTGACACTGAAGCTTTCTTT
CDR3 protein: CASFWRGPDTEAFF

J gene: TRBJ1-4
clone size: .
D gene: TRBD1
V gene: TRBV5-6
CDR3 DNA: TGTGCCAGCAGCGGAGGGGACAGGGGAAAAAAACTGTTTTTT
CDR3 protein: CASSGGDRGKKLFF

J gene: TRBJ1-1
clone size: .
D gene: .
V gene: TRBV4-1
CDR3 DNA: TGCGCCAGCAGCCAAGATATGGCCACCCCGTGGGACACTGAAGCTTTCTTT
CDR3 protein: CASSQDMATPWDTEAFF

J gene: TRBJ1-2
clone size: once
D gene: TRBD1
V gene: TRBV7-9
CDR3 DNA: TGTGCCAGCAGCATGACAGGGGGCCATGGCTACACCTTC
CDR3 protein: CASSMTGGHGYTF

J gene: TRBJ2-7
clone size: .
D gene: .
V gene: TRBV7-8
CDR3 DNA: TGTGCCAGCAGCTTAGGTCCCTTCACCTACGAGCAGTACTTC
CDR3 protein: CASSLGPFTYEQYF